The clone carrying this TCR beta chain was recorded a few times. Compared with germline, one end of the junction differs, possibly owing to a read error. Germline V gene data show CDR1 as WNHNN and CDR2 as SYGVQD (reference sequence). This CDR3 has 15 residues. All patients were untreated before thyroid surgery. This sample is part of a study of metastatic and nonmetastatic thyroid tumors. MiXCR was used by TCRdb to re-call the PCR reads. This table holds 35,000 to 50,000 clones, around 16% found once. The sample taken for sequencing was tumor tissue. The TCR sequence derives from a female donor with papillary thyroid cancer or a benign thyroid nodule (not recorded which). Some clones in this sample may be carry-over from other donors' samples. The gene calls are TRBV10-1 and TRBJ2-2; D may be TRBD2 (5 bases). CDR3 nucleotides: TGCGCCAGCAGTGAGTCGGTGGCGAACACCGGGGAGCTGTCTTTT. This translates into CASSESVANTGELSF.